Listed below are T cell receptor beta chains from one sample, sequenced in a study of vaccination and CD4 T cells after COVID-19. These receptors have no identified antigens. TCRdb reanalysed the PCR reads using MiXCR and keeps one entry per CDR3 protein. The data hold about 13,000 distinct CDR3 sequences, with about 26% observed a single time. Specimen: CD4+ T cells from blood, cultured in vitro. These receptors all stem from a human donor who had recovered from COVID-19. Each CDR3 is given with its conserved first and last residue. Each record gives: D gene, clone size, CDR3 length, J gene, V gene, CDR3 DNA, CDR3 protein. A D gene is named only where the DNA matches it firmly. Some rows mark clone size as missing; the rest say once, few, many or name a class of expanded clone.

D: NA; size: NA; length: 14; J: TRBJ2-7; V: TRBV21-1; DNA: TGTGCCAGCAGCTCCCAAGTAGAGAAATACGAGCAGTACTTC; CDR3: CASSSQVEKYEQYF
D: TRBD2; size: few; length: 15; J: TRBJ2-5; V: TRBV20-1; DNA: TGCAGTGCTAGAGCTCTCCGGGGGGGCCCAGAGACCCAGTACTTC; CDR3: CSARALRGGPETQYF
D: TRBD1; size: few; length: 15; J: TRBJ2-7; V: TRBV6-1; DNA: TGTGCCAGCAGTCCACGTTCACAGGGGGCCTACGAGCAGTACTTC; CDR3: CASSPRSQGAYEQYF
D: TRBD1; size: NA; length: 15; J: TRBJ2-5; V: TRBV5-1; DNA: TGCGCCAGCAGCTTGGAAGGGACAGATCAAGAGACCCAGTACTTC; CDR3: CASSLEGTDQETQYF
D: NA; size: few; length: 15; J: TRBJ1-2; V: TRBV2; DNA: TGTGCCAGCAGTGCCGGGTCCGGGGGGAGCTATGGCTACACCTTC; CDR3: CASSAGSGGSYGYTF
D: NA; size: NA; length: 13; J: TRBJ2-1; V: TRBV20-1; DNA: TGCAGTGCTAGACGGGGGGCGGGTGATGAGCAGTTCTTC; CDR3: CSARRGAGDEQFF
D: NA; size: few; length: 14; J: TRBJ1-5; V: TRBV19; DNA: TGTGCCAGTAGCCTAACAGGCAGCAATCAGCCCCAGCATTTT; CDR3: CASSLTGSNQPQHF
D: NA; size: few; length: 12; J: TRBJ2-2; V: TRBV20-1; DNA: TGCAGTGCGAACGATGAGGACCGGGAGCTGTTTTTT; CDR3: CSANDEDRELFF
D: NA; size: NA; length: 16; J: TRBJ2-7; V: TRBV5-4; DNA: TGTGCCAGCAGCCAGGGTCGTATCCGGAACCCCTACGAGCAGTACTTC; CDR3: CASSQGRIRNPYEQYF
D: TRBD2; size: NA; length: 16; J: TRBJ2-2; V: TRBV20-1; DNA: TGCAGTGCTAGCACGGCTAGCGGAGCGAACACCGGGGAGCTGTTTTTT; CDR3: CSASTASGANTGELFF
D: TRBD1; size: NA; length: 14; J: TRBJ1-2; V: TRBV19; DNA: TGTGCCAGTAACACCGGGACAGGGGATTATGGCTACACCTTC; CDR3: CASNTGTGDYGYTF
D: TRBD1; size: few; length: 16; J: TRBJ2-7; V: TRBV30; DNA: TGTGCCTGGAGTGCCACGAGACAGGGAACAACCTACGAGCAGTACTTC; CDR3: CAWSATRQGTTYEQYF
D: TRBD1; size: medium-sized; length: 14; J: TRBJ2-3; V: TRBV7-8; DNA: TGTGCCAGCAGCTTGGGTCAGGGGGCAGATACGCAGTATTTT; CDR3: CASSLGQGADTQYF
D: NA; size: few; length: 14; J: TRBJ1-2; V: TRBV19; DNA: TGTGCCAGTAGTATCGGCAGGGAGGGTGGTGGCTACACCTTC; CDR3: CASSIGREGGGYTF
D: NA; size: few; length: 12; J: TRBJ1-6; V: TRBV27; DNA: TGTGCCAGCAGTTTAGCGGATTCACCCCTCCACTTT; CDR3: CASSLADSPLHF
D: TRBD2; size: few; length: 19; J: TRBJ2-5; V: TRBV5-4; DNA: TGTGCCAGCAGCTCCTGGACTAGCGGGGGGGGTCAAAGGAGGGAGACCCAGTACTTC; CDR3: CASSSWTSGGGQRRETQYF
D: NA; size: few; length: 14; J: TRBJ1-2; V: TRBV20-1; DNA: TGCAGTGCTGACCTCCGAGACACCCAATATGGCTACACCTTC; CDR3: CSADLRDTQYGYTF
D: TRBD1; size: NA; length: 13; J: TRBJ2-3; V: TRBV30; DNA: TGTGCCTGGGGGACAGGGGGTGCAGATACGCAGTATTTT; CDR3: CAWGTGGADTQYF
D: NA; size: NA; length: 15; J: TRBJ1-3; V: TRBV5-1; DNA: TGCGCCAGCAGCTTGGGCGGACAGTTAGGAAACACCATATATTTT; CDR3: CASSLGGQLGNTIYF
D: NA; size: NA; length: 13; J: TRBJ2-7; V: TRBV18; DNA: TGTGCCAGCTCACCTGGAGTATCCTACGAGCAGTACTTC; CDR3: CASSPGVSYEQYF
D: TRBD2; size: NA; length: 14; J: TRBJ2-7; V: TRBV3-1; DNA: TGTGCCAGCAGCCAGACTAGCGGGACCTACGAGCAGTACTTC; CDR3: CASSQTSGTYEQYF
D: NA; size: NA; length: 13; J: TRBJ1-3; V: TRBV30; DNA: TGTGCCCACGCAGGCAGCTCTGGAAACACCATATATTTT; CDR3: CAHAGSSGNTIYF
D: NA; size: NA; length: 15; J: TRBJ2-2; V: TRBV5-4; DNA: TGTGCCAGCAGCCCCCCAGGGGTTCGCACCGGGGAGCTGTTTTTT; CDR3: CASSPPGVRTGELFF
D: NA; size: NA; length: 14; J: TRBJ1-6; V: TRBV12-3/TRBV12-4; DNA: TGTGCCAGCAGCCGGGGGTTGGGGGGCTCACCCCTCCACTTT; CDR3: CASSRGLGGSPLHF
D: TRBD1; size: NA; length: 16; J: TRBJ2-2; V: TRBV5-1; DNA: TGCGCCAGCAGCACAGACAGGGTCGCGAACACCGGGGAGCTGTTTTTT; CDR3: CASSTDRVANTGELFF
D: NA; size: NA; length: 15; J: TRBJ1-2; V: TRBV4-3; DNA: TGCGCCAGCAGCCAAGTCCCCGCAGGGGACTATGGCTACACCTTC; CDR3: CASSQVPAGDYGYTF
D: NA; size: NA; length: 14; J: TRBJ1-4; V: TRBV21-1; DNA: TGTGCCAGCAGCTCGGGACAGATTAATGAAAAACTGTTTTTT; CDR3: CASSSGQINEKLFF
D: NA; size: NA; length: 13; J: TRBJ2-3; V: TRBV5-5; DNA: TGTGCCAGCAGCGAGGGCTTCACAGATACGCAGTATTTT; CDR3: CASSEGFTDTQYF
D: TRBD2; size: NA; length: 15; J: TRBJ2-5; V: TRBV5-1; DNA: TGCGCCAGCAGCCTGGGTAGCGGGGGGCAAGAGACCCAGTACTTC; CDR3: CASSLGSGGQETQYF
D: NA; size: few; length: 15; J: TRBJ2-1; V: TRBV6-4; DNA: TGTGCCAGCAGTGACTCGGGGGCGGGGTACAATGAGCAGTTCTTC; CDR3: CASSDSGAGYNEQFF
D: NA; size: few; length: 12; J: TRBJ1-1; V: TRBV19; DNA: TGTGCCAGTAGGGGCACCAACACTGAAGCTTTCTTT; CDR3: CASRGTNTEAFF
D: NA; size: NA; length: 14; J: TRBJ2-7; V: TRBV14; DNA: TGTGCCAGCAGCCAAGCGGGACCTTTACGATGGCAGTACTTC; CDR3: CASSQAGPLRWQYF
D: NA; size: few; length: 13; J: TRBJ2-7; V: TRBV14; DNA: TGTGCCAGCGGGGGAAGAGGGGTCGGGGAGCAGTACTTC; CDR3: CASGGRGVGEQYF
D: NA; size: few; length: 13; J: TRBJ2-5; V: TRBV10-1; DNA: TGCGCCAGCAGTGAAGGGGTTGGAGAGACCCAGTACTTC; CDR3: CASSEGVGETQYF
D: NA; size: few; length: 15; J: TRBJ1-6; V: TRBV6-1; DNA: TGTGCCACCTCACCGGGGGACTCCTTTTATTCACCCCTCCACTTT; CDR3: CATSPGDSFYSPLHF
D: NA; size: NA; length: 16; J: TRBJ2-7; V: TRBV2; DNA: TGTGCCAGTAAAAGGTCATCGGGTGGGGATTCCTACGAGCAGTACTTC; CDR3: CASKRSSGGDSYEQYF
D: NA; size: few; length: 12; J: TRBJ1-2; V: TRBV6-2/TRBV6-3; DNA: TGTGCCAGCAGTTCCGACATATATGGCTACACCTTC; CDR3: CASSSDIYGYTF
D: NA; size: NA; length: 20; J: TRBJ2-7; V: TRBV7-9; DNA: TGTGCCAGCAGCTTAGTTGAAGAAAGTTATTTAGGGTGGAGCTCCTACGAGCAGTACTTC; CDR3: CASSLVEESYLGWSSYEQYF
D: NA; size: NA; length: 12; J: TRBJ1-6; V: TRBV2; DNA: TGTGCCAGCAGCGCTCAGAATTCACCCCTCCACTTT; CDR3: CASSAQNSPLHF
D: NA; size: few; length: 13; J: TRBJ1-3; V: TRBV12-3/TRBV12-4; DNA: TGTGCCAGCAGTTTAACCTCTGGAAACACCATATATTTT; CDR3: CASSLTSGNTIYF
D: TRBD1; size: NA; length: 16; J: TRBJ1-2; V: TRBV11-2; DNA: TGCGCCAGCAGGACCCCGACAGGGGGGCACTACTATGGCTACACCTTC; CDR3: CASRTPTGGHYYGYTF
D: NA; size: few; length: 15; J: TRBJ2-5; V: TRBV5-1; DNA: TGCGCCAGCAGCTTGAGAATCGCCCGGGAACAGACCCAGTACTTC; CDR3: CASSLRIAREQTQYF
D: TRBD1; size: NA; length: 14; J: TRBJ1-1; V: TRBV9; DNA: TGTGCCAGCAGCCCACGGACAGGGGACACTGAAGCTTTCTTT; CDR3: CASSPRTGDTEAFF
D: NA; size: NA; length: 13; J: TRBJ1-1; V: TRBV18; DNA: TGTGCCAGCTCAGCCAGTATAAACACTGAAGCTTTCTTT; CDR3: CASSASINTEAFF
D: TRBD1; size: NA; length: 15; J: TRBJ2-3; V: TRBV20-1; DNA: TGCAGTGCTAGAGAGGGGACAGCCAGCACAGATACGCAGTATTTT; CDR3: CSAREGTASTDTQYF
D: TRBD1; size: NA; length: 20; J: TRBJ1-6; V: TRBV4-1; DNA: TGCGCCAGCAGCCCAAATTATGGGACAGGGGTTAACCCGACTAATTCACCCCTCCACTTT; CDR3: CASSPNYGTGVNPTNSPLHF
D: TRBD2; size: few; length: 15; J: TRBJ2-3; V: TRBV20-1; DNA: TGCAGTGCTATCCGGACTAGCGGGTGGGGAGATACGCAGTATTTT; CDR3: CSAIRTSGWGDTQYF
D: NA; size: few; length: 16; J: TRBJ2-3; V: TRBV11-3; DNA: TGTGCCAGCAGCCCTCCAGGAGGCGCCGGGGCAGATACGCAGTATTTT; CDR3: CASSPPGGAGADTQYF
D: NA; size: medium-sized; length: 18; J: TRBJ2-3; V: TRBV7-2; DNA: TGTGCCAGCAGCTTTACGTATCAGGGGCGAGGCACACGGGATACGCAGTATTTT; CDR3: CASSFTYQGRGTRDTQYF
D: NA; size: few; length: 13; J: TRBJ1-1; V: TRBV27; DNA: TGTGCCAGCAGTTACGGGGATTGGACTGAAGCTTTCTTT; CDR3: CASSYGDWTEAFF
D: TRBD2; size: NA; length: 15; J: TRBJ2-3; V: TRBV19; DNA: TGTGCCAGTAGTGATAGCGGGCGCCCCTCAGATACGCAGTATTTT; CDR3: CASSDSGRPSDTQYF